This record concerns one TCR beta chain sequence. This sample is drawn from a study of cytomegalovirus exposure and HLA in healthy donors. Study-wide context: An early data release held some 85 million unique TCRs from HLA-typed donors.

The CDR3 is 14 residues long. Germline CDR1 and CDR2: SGHRS and YFSETQ. Trimming shortened V by 1 base and J by 8 bases, and 12 bases separated the two germline ends. Primers: 60 Vbeta forward and 13 Jbeta reverse. Some clones are missing from TCRdb's copy, which holds only in-frame ones; the method was immunoSEQ multiplex PCR. The repertoire consists of approximately 93,000 clones, with about four fifths occurring once and the leading ten covering about 4%. The chain combines TRBV5-1 with TRBJ2-2; D gene unclear. The clonotype was recovered from a woman aged 40 to 50 in good health and CMV-seronegative. Sample: PBMCs. In DNA form, the CDR3 reads TGCGCCAGCAGCTTGAACCCCGGAGTTGGGGAGCTGTTTTTT. Its translation: CASSLNPGVGELFF.